This T cell receptor (beta chain) was recorded in a study of blood T cell repertoires in COVID-19. Clinical histories supplied by participants themselves formed the basis of cohort assignment. Within 2 weeks before study entry, exposed participants met a COVID-19 case. This clone appeared once. Original data processing: Amplifying reference gene primers gave estimates of nucleated cell counts. Repertoires were generated with immunoSEQ multiplex PCR, while TCRdb's copy carries only in-frame clones and drops some. V, J and clone size are those of that table, while D and trimming were read from the DNA. The sample holds about 270,000 clones, 80% to 95% seen once. The CDR3 is 14 residues long. Germline CDR1 is SGHNT and CDR2 is YYREEE (reference sequence). Trimming at V came to 1 base and at J to 4 bases, leaving 4 bases not matched to a gene.

The chain carries TRBV5-4 and TRBJ1-1; 7 bases map to TRBD1. The sample taken for sequencing was PBMCs or T cells enriched from blood (not recorded which). This receptor was taken from a man aged 35 to 55 who had been exposed to COVID-19. The CDR3 DNA follows: TGTGCCAGCAGCTTGACAGGGGTGGGCACTGAAGCTTTCTTT. It specifies CASSLTGVGTEAFF.